The 5 T cell receptor beta chains reported below all come from one sample, sequenced in a study of patients and donors after allogeneic stem cell transplantation. Using its own MiXCR run on the RT-PCR reads, TCRdb lists one record per CDR3 protein. Of 800,000 to 1,000,000 distinct CDR3 sequences in the sample, around 17% were seen once. The material sequenced was blood, either unsorted or a sorted T cell fraction (not recorded which). These receptors came from a human donor who was either an allogeneic HSCT recipient or a stem cell or donor lymphocyte infusion donor (not recorded which). It is not recorded whose cells these are; they may come from a transplant donor.

This clonotype was recorded at least ten times. The chain links TRBV29-1 to TRBJ2-1; D uncertain. The CDR3 runs to 10 residues. V lost 5 bases, J lost 1 base, and 0 bases lay in between. Germline assignment: CDR1 SQVTM and CDR2 ANQGSEA. Written as DNA, the CDR3 is TGCAGCGTTTCCTACAATGAGCAGTTCTTC. Amino acids: CSVSYNEQFF.

The gene calls are TRBV27 and TRBJ2-1; 7 bases align to TRBD2. Germline CDR1 is MNHEY and CDR2 is SMNVEV (reference sequence). The V and J ends lost 7 bases and 7 bases, in that order; junction bases with no gene match: 16. This CDR3 is built from 16 residues. The CDR3 loop is CASTPAGRGSGNEQFF. In DNA, the CDR3 is TGTGCCAGCACCCCGGCGGGGCGGGGGTCTGGTAATGAGCAGTTCTTC.

The V call is TRBV19, the J call TRBJ2-5; 10 bases are shared with TRBD2. J gave up 2 bases and V 5 bases, and 8 bases lay outside the gene matches. The CDR3 loop spans 16 amino acids. Germline CDR1 is LNHDA and CDR2 is SQIVND (reference sequence). CDR3 sequence (DNA): TGTGCCAGTAGTCCCCGGGGACTAGCGCTTCAAGAGACCCAGTACTTC. Protein product: CASSPRGLALQETQYF.

The table lists this clonotype with a few counts. The chain combines TRBV4-2 with TRBJ2-3, with 10 bases identical to TRBD2. Germline V gene sequence: CDR1 LGHNA, CDR2 YNFKEQ. Germline trimming cut 0 bases from V and 1 base from J; bases unmatched to any gene: 7. This CDR3 comprises 18 residues. The CDR3 region has the DNA TGTGCCAGCAGCCAAGAGTATCTAGCGGGAGAAGGCACAGATACGCAGTATTTT. Its translation: CASSQEYLAGEGTDTQYF.

This chain joins TRBV15 and TRBJ1-6, with unresolved D. This CDR3 spans 13 amino acids. V lost 0 bases to trimming and J lost 8 bases, with 5 bases between them. CDR1 and CDR2 (germline): LNHNV, YYDKDF (reference sequence). The CDR3: CATSRDQYSPLHF. The CDR3 coding sequence is TGTGCCACCAGCAGAGATCAGTATTCACCCCTCCACTTT.